This T cell receptor (beta chain) was documented in a study of T cells in tumors after PD-1 blockade. CDR1 and CDR2 (germline): SNHLY, FYNNEI. The CDR3 contains 15 residues. Trimming took 6 bases from V and 0 from J, leaving 12 bases between them. The repertoire was sequenced with immunoSEQ multiplex PCR; TCRdb's copy has only in-frame clones and lacks some. The sample shows approximately 59,000 clones, 80% of them seen only once. V usage is TRBV2 and J usage is TRBJ1-5; D perhaps matches TRBD1 (6 bases). The material sequenced was PBMCs, taken before anti-PD-1 treatment. The receptor comes from a human donor with basal cell carcinoma. The CDR3 here is CASRRRGNSNQPQHF. DNA of the CDR3: TGTGCCAGCAGGAGGAGGGGGAATAGCAATCAGCCCCAGCATTTT.